Shown below are 8 T cell receptor beta chains from a single sample sequenced in a study of blood T cells in healthy people across ages. Through a sample-barcoded 5' primer and a J-beta primer mix, a second PCR was run for roughly 6 to 11 cycles. TCRdb re-analysed the 5' RACE reads in MiXCR, keeping a single row per CDR3 protein. The repertoire holds over a million distinct CDR3 sequences, with more than 40% as singletons. Sequenced material: blood. Every receptor here comes from a woman aged 55 to 70 in good health.

In this sample, this clonotype turned up a few times. CDR3 bases: TGTGCCAGCAGCTTGGGGGCGGGACAGGGGAGGAACACTGAAGCTTTCTTT. It codes for CASSLGAGQGRNTEAFF. This rearrangement joins TRBV7-9 to TRBJ1-1, with TRBD1 matching 10 bases. The germline gives CDR1 SEHNR, CDR2 FQNEAQ (reference sequence). Unmatched junction bases numbered 8, after V lost 3 bases and J lost 1 base. This CDR3 region has 17 residues.

The chain combines TRBV20-1 with TRBJ1-5; no definite D call. The germline V and J ends were trimmed by 3 bases and 4 bases, with 13 bases remaining between them. CDR3 size: 14 residues. Germline V gene sequence: CDR1 DFQATT, CDR2 SNEGSKA (reference sequence). The CDR3 loop is CSASTAQANQPQHF. CDR3 bases: TGCAGTGCTAGCACGGCACAAGCTAATCAGCCCCAGCATTTT.

The sample holds many counts of this clonotype. The rearrangement links TRBV28 to TRBJ2-1; no firm D call. This CDR3 has 12 residues. Germline V gene lookup returns CDR1 MDHEN and CDR2 SYDVKM. The V end was cut by 5 bases, the J end by 7 bases, with 9 bases between. The CDR3 DNA is TGTGCCAGCAGTGGACGTGGGAATGAGCAGTTCTTC. Translated, it gives CASSGRGNEQFF.

V and J are TRBV9 and TRBJ1-1; possible D gene TRBD1, 6 bases. Germline V gene lookup returns CDR1 SGDLS and CDR2 YYNGEE. This CDR3 spans 15 amino acids. Trimming removed 0 bases at V and 3 bases at J, with 12 bases between. This CDR3 reads CASSVADSAYTEAFF. Here the CDR3 DNA reads TGTGCCAGCAGCGTAGCGGACAGTGCTTACACTGAAGCTTTCTTT.

There are many counts of this clonotype. The V call is TRBV20-1, the J call TRBJ1-1; 7 positions agree with TRBD1. The CDR3 sequence is 14 residues long. Per the germline V gene, CDR1 is DFQATT and CDR2 is SNEGSKA (reference sequence). Germline trimming cut 1 base from V and 5 bases from J; bases unmatched to any gene: 7. The CDR3 sequence: CSARVTGRRTEAFF. CDR3 sequence (DNA): TGCAGTGCTAGAGTGACAGGGAGGCGTACTGAAGCTTTCTTT.

This clonotype has a handful of counts. The chain joins TRBV4-2 to TRBJ2-1; 8 nucleotides align to TRBD2. The trim removed 2 bases at V and 6 bases at J, leaving 9 bases unmatched. This CDR3 has 16 residues. Germline V gives CDR1 LGHNA, CDR2 YNFKEQ. CDR3: CASSQYTGGPGNEQFF. CDR3 bases: TGTGCCAGCAGCCAATACACGGGAGGGCCGGGCAATGAGCAGTTCTTC.

The rearrangement joins TRBV29-1 to TRBJ2-3; TRBD1 might be the D (5 bases). Between the trimmed V and J ends, which lost 8 bases and 6 bases, there was a span of 24 bases. The CDR3 runs 15 residues. The germline V gene has CDR1 SQVTM and CDR2 ANQGSEA. The CDR3 protein is CSIQDTRAASDTQYF. The DNA of the CDR3 is TGCAGCATACAGGACACCAGGGCGGCGTCGGATACGCAGTATTTT.

This clonotype was seen a few times. This chain uses TRBV20-1 with TRBJ1-2; no reliable D call. V was trimmed by 7 bases and J by 3 bases, leaving 18 bases between them. Germline values: CDR1 DFQATT, CDR2 SNEGSKA (reference sequence). The CDR3 covers 14 residues. CDR3 DNA: TGCAGTGTTCCCCAGCCGTCTTGGGACTATGGCTACACCTTC. Its translation: CSVPQPSWDYGYTF.